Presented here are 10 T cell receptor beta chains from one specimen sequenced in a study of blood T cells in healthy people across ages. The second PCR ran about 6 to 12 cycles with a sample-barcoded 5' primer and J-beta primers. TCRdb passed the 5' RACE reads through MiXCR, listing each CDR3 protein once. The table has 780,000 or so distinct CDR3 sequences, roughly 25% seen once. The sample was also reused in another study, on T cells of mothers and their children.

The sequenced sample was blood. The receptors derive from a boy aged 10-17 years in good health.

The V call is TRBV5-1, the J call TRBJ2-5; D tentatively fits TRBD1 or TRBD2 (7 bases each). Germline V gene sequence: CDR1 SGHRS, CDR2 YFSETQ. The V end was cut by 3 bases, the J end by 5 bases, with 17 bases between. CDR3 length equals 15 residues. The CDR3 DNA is TGCGCCAGCAGCTCGGGGGGTGAGACAGGGGAGACCCAGTACTTC. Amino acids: CASSSGGETGETQYF. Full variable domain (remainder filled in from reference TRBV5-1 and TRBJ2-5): KAGVTQTPRYLIKTRGQQVTLSCSPISGHRSVSWYQQTPGQGLQFLFEYFSETQRNKGNFPGRFSGRQFSNSRSEMNVSTLELGDSALYLCASSSGGETGETQYFGPGTRLLVL.

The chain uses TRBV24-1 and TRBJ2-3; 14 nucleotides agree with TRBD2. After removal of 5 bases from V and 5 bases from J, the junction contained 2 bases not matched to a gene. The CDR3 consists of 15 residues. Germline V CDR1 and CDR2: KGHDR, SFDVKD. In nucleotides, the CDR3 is TGTGCCACCAGTGGACTAGCGGGAGGGATAGATACGCAGTATTTT. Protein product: CATSGLAGGIDTQYF.

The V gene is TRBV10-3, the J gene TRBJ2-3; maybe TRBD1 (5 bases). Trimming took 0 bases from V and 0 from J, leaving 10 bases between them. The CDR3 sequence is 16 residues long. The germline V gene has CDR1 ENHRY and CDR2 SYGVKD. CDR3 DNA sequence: TGTGCCATCAGTGAGTCCTTGGGGCCTAGCACAGATACGCAGTATTTT. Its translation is CAISESLGPSTDTQYF.

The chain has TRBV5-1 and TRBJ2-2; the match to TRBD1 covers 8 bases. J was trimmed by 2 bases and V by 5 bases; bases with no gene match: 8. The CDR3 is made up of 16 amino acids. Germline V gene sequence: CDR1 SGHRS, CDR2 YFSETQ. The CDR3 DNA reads TGCGCCAGCAGGCCTCCGGGACAGGTTAACACCGGGGAGCTGTTTTTT. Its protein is CASRPPGQVNTGELFF.

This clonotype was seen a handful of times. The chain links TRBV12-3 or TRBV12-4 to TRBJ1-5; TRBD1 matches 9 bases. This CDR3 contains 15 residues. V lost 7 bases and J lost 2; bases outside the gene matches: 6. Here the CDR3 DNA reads TGTGCCAGCACTCTAGGGGACAGGGGCAATCAGCCCCAGCATTTT. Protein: CASTLGDRGNQPQHF.

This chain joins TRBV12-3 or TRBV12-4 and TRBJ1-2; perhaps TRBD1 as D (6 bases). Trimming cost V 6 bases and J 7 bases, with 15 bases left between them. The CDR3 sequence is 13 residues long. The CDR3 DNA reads TGTGCCAGCAGCGGACAGCCTAAAAGTGGCTACACCTTC. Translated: CASSGQPKSGYTF.

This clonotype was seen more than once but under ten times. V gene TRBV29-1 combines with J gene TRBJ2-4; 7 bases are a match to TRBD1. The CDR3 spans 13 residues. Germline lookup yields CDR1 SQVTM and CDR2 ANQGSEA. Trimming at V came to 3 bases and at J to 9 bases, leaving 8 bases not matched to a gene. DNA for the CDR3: TGCAGCGTTGATTACAGGGGAGAGGGCATTCAGTACTTC. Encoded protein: CSVDYRGEGIQYF.

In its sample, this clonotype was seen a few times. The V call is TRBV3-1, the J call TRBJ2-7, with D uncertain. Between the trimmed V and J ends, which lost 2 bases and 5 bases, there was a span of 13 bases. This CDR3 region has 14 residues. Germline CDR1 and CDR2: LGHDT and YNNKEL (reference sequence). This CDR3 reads CASSQNQRVHEQYF. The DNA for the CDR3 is TGTGCCAGCAGCCAAAATCAAAGGGTCCACGAGCAGTACTTC.

CDR3 sequence reads: CASSPQTPDRLGETQYF. The CDR3 DNA sequence: TGTGCCAGCAGCCCCCAAACCCCGGACCGCCTCGGGGAGACCCAGTACTTC. The J gene is TRBJ2-5, the V gene TRBV7-9; unclear D gene. The germline V and J ends were trimmed by 5 bases and 5 bases, with 24 bases remaining between them. From germline, CDR1 is SEHNR and CDR2 FQNEAQ (reference sequence). The CDR3 sequence is 17 residues long.

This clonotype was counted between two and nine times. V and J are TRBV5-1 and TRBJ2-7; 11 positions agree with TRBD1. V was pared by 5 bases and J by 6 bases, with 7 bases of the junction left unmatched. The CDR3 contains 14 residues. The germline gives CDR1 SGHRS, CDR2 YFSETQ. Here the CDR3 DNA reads TGCGCCAGCAGGTCGGGACAGGGGGAATTCGAGCAGTACTTC. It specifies CASRSGQGEFEQYF. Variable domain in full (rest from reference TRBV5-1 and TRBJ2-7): KAGVTQTPRYLIKTRGQQVTLSCSPISGHRSVSWYQQTPGQGLQFLFEYFSETQRNKGNFPGRFSGRQFSNSRSEMNVSTLELGDSALYLCASRSGQGEFEQYFGPGTRLTVT.